The clone carrying this TCR beta chain was picked up a small number of times. Antigen unknown. Under the ViraFEST assay, PBMC were stimulated with viral peptide pools so that antigen-specific CD4+ T cells expanded. Sequencing was performed afterwards. At the end of more than 8 days of culture, CD4+ T cells were isolated. The cohort was immunized with two doses of either the BNT162b2 or mRNA-1273 vaccine. Every well got around 1.9 million PBMC, which were grown with around 10 IU/ml IL-2 and 9 to 10 ug/ml peptides. Fresh IL-2-containing medium replaced half the medium on days 3 and 7. CDR1 and CDR2 from the germline V gene are SEHNR and FQNEAQ (reference sequence). The V and J ends lost 5 bases and 1 base respectively, with 12 bases between them. The CDR3 consists of 15 residues. The data were obtained in a study of vaccination effects on CD4 cells after COVID-19. About the study: Samples gathered post-vaccine arrived a median of 72 days past the second dose.

Whole-study results and caveats: At late timepoints after vaccination, vaccine- and infection-induced clones shrank markedly.

TCRdb keeps only in-frame clones here, not all; method: immunoSEQ multiplex PCR. Here the sample spans approximately 24,000 clones, roughly 76% being singletons. The specimen comprised CD4+ T cells from PBMCs cultured with SARS-CoV-2 spike peptides, sampled after COVID-19 vaccination. The receptor's source is a human donor who received a COVID-19 vaccine. Some clones in this sample may be carry-over from other donors' samples. This chain uses TRBV7-9 with TRBJ1-3; TRBD1 is a possible D gene (5 bases). CDR3 in DNA: TGTGCCAGCAGCCCCTCTACAGGTTCTGGAAACACCATATATTTT. Protein sequence: CASSPSTGSGNTIYF.